These T cell receptor beta chains were read from a single sample in a study of shared clonotypes between healthy human individuals. Sequencing was performed with immunoSEQ multiplex PCR; in TCRdb, only in-frame clones are kept and a portion is missing. The data contain 1,400,000 or so clones, 98% of them singletons. Material for sequencing was naive CD4+ T cells sorted from blood. The receptors here all came from a man in his thirties or forties in good health. Both conserved end residues are part of each CDR3. Fields, in order: J gene, D gene, clone size, V gene, CDR3 protein, CDR3 DNA. A D gene is named only where the DNA matches it firmly. Some rows mark clone size as missing; the rest say once, few, many or name a class of expanded clone.

>TRBJ1-1|TRBD1|NA|TRBV30
CAWSVSHRGDTEAFF
TGTGCCTGGAGTGTATCCCACAGGGGTGACACTGAAGCTTTCTTT
>TRBJ2-7|NA|once|TRBV2
CASRGLLPEQYF
TGTGCCAGCAGAGGACTTCTACCCGAGCAGTACTTC
>TRBJ2-3|TRBD1|NA|TRBV5-1
CASSLEDRGLDTQYF
TGCGCCAGCAGCTTGGAGGACAGGGGATTAGATACGCAGTATTTT
>TRBJ2-2|TRBD1|NA|TRBV5-5
CASSSPVGTANTGELFF
TGTGCCAGCAGCTCACCGGTTGGGACAGCGAACACCGGGGAGCTGTTTTTT
>TRBJ2-1|NA|once|TRBV20-1
CSAIEDNEQFF
TGCAGTGCTATCGAAGACAATGAGCAGTTCTTC
>TRBJ2-5|TRBD1|NA|TRBV7-3
CASSPRQGQETQYF
TGTGCCAGCAGCCCCCGACAGGGACAAGAGACCCAGTACTTC
>TRBJ2-2|NA|NA|TRBV19
CASSTLTGELFF
TGTGCCAGTAGTACTCTCACCGGGGAGCTGTTTTTT
>TRBJ1-2|NA|NA|TRBV5-6
CASNLQGSYGYTF
TGTGCCAGCAACCTTCAGGGGAGCTATGGCTACACCTTC
>TRBJ2-7|TRBD2|NA|TRBV19
CASSIPGLAGVFVEQYF
TGTGCCAGTAGTATCCCTGGACTAGCGGGAGTATTTGTGGAGCAGTACTTC
>TRBJ2-3|NA|once|TRBV5-4
CASSLGVVTDTQYF
TGTGCCAGCAGCTTGGGGGTTGTCACAGATACGCAGTATTTT
>TRBJ2-1|TRBD2|NA|TRBV2
CASRLAGPDNEQFF
TGTGCCAGCCGTCTAGCGGGACCGGACAATGAGCAGTTCTTC
>TRBJ2-2|TRBD1|NA|TRBV6-1
CASSKQGTGELFF
TGTGCCAGCAGTAAACAGGGGACCGGGGAGCTGTTTTTT
>TRBJ2-7|TRBD1|NA|TRBV14
CASSLYRQGHEQYF
TGTGCCAGCAGCCTTTACCGACAGGGGCACGAGCAGTACTTC
>TRBJ2-5|TRBD2|NA|TRBV5-1
CASSFGTREETQYF
TGCGCCAGCAGCTTTGGGACTAGAGAAGAGACCCAGTACTTC
>TRBJ2-7|NA|NA|TRBV10-1
CASSVRGTYEQYF
TGCGCCAGCAGTGTTCGCGGGACCTACGAGCAGTACTTC
>TRBJ2-7|TRBD2|NA|TRBV2
CASSEWLAEGEQYF
TGTGCCAGCAGTGAGTGGCTAGCGGAAGGCGAGCAGTACTTC
>TRBJ2-3|NA|once|TRBV7-8
CASSLDRGGDTQYF
TGTGCCAGCAGCTTAGACAGGGGGGGAGATACGCAGTATTTT
>TRBJ2-1|TRBD2|NA|TRBV4-3
CASSRPLGEGYNEQFF
TGCGCCAGCAGCCGACCCCTAGGGGAGGGATACAATGAGCAGTTCTTC
>TRBJ2-5|NA|once|TRBV7-2
CASSLAQETQYF
TGTGCCAGCAGCTTAGCCCAAGAGACCCAGTACTTC
>TRBJ2-7|TRBD1|NA|TRBV7-2
CASSLWTGDAYEQYF
TGTGCCAGCAGCCTATGGACAGGGGACGCCTACGAGCAGTACTTC
>TRBJ2-3|NA|NA|TRBV20-1
CSGIPTDTQYF
TGCAGCGGGATCCCCACAGATACGCAGTATTTT
>TRBJ2-3|NA|NA|TRBV29-1
CSVEFLRARADTQYF
TGCAGCGTTGAATTCTTGAGGGCCCGTGCAGATACGCAGTATTTT
>TRBJ2-7|TRBD2|NA|TRBV18
CASLSGLAGTYEQYF
TGTGCCAGCTTGTCGGGACTAGCGGGAACCTACGAGCAGTACTTC
>TRBJ2-7|TRBD2|NA|TRBV28
CASSRLAGTYEQYF
TGTGCCAGCAGCAGACTAGCGGGAACCTACGAGCAGTACTTC
>TRBJ2-6|NA|NA|TRBV9
CASSVSSGANVLTF
TGTGCCAGCAGCGTCTCCTCTGGGGCCAACGTCCTGACTTTC
>TRBJ2-1|NA|NA|TRBV5-5
CASSPLGEQFF
TGTGCCAGCAGCCCACTCGGGGAGCAGTTCTTC
>TRBJ1-1|NA|NA|TRBV14
CASSQQGSAFF
TGTGCCAGCAGCCAACAGGGTAGCGCTTTCTTT
>TRBJ2-5|NA|NA|TRBV21-1
CASSLGQGASLQQTQYF
TGTGCCAGCAGCCTTGGACAGGGGGCTTCCCTTCAGCAGACCCAGTACTTC
>TRBJ2-1|TRBD2|once|TRBV29-1
CSVEDGASRLAGNNEQFF
TGCAGCGTTGAAGATGGGGCTTCGCGGCTAGCGGGCAACAATGAGCAGTTCTTC
>TRBJ2-7|TRBD1|NA|TRBV27
CASSFKGDRGSYEQYF
TGTGCCAGCAGTTTTAAGGGGGACAGGGGCTCCTACGAGCAGTACTTC
>TRBJ1-2|TRBD1|NA|TRBV5-4
CASSSGQTNGYTF
TGTGCCAGCAGCTCGGGACAGACGAATGGCTACACCTTC
>TRBJ2-2|NA|NA|TRBV11-3
CASSLSNTGELFF
TGTGCCAGCAGCCTAAGTAACACCGGGGAGCTGTTTTTT
>TRBJ1-2|NA|NA|TRBV30
CAWGQGTGYTF
TGTGCCTGGGGGCAGGGGACTGGCTACACCTTC
>TRBJ1-2|NA|NA|TRBV9
CASSRPSYDGYTF
TGTGCCAGCAGCCGACCATCTTACGATGGCTACACCTTC
>TRBJ1-5|NA|NA|TRBV28
CASSYWGVNGNQPQHF
TGTGCCAGCAGTTACTGGGGGGTGAATGGCAATCAGCCCCAGCATTTT
>TRBJ1-1|TRBD1|NA|TRBV5-6
CASSLDRGRLNTEAFF
TGTGCCAGCAGCTTGGACAGGGGGCGGTTGAACACTGAAGCTTTCTTT
>TRBJ2-1|TRBD2|NA|TRBV9
CASSVGGGLAVYNEQFF
TGTGCCAGCAGCGTAGGTGGGGGACTAGCGGTTTACAATGAGCAGTTCTTC
>TRBJ2-1|TRBD2|NA|TRBV27
CASSPGTSGSNEQFF
TGTGCCAGCAGCCCAGGGACTAGCGGGTCCAATGAGCAGTTCTTC
>TRBJ2-7|TRBD2|NA|TRBV5-6
CASSYSGVGAYEQYF
TGTGCCAGCAGCTATAGCGGGGTGGGGGCCTACGAGCAGTACTTC
>TRBJ1-3|NA|NA|TRBV29-1
CSAGFSGNTIYF
TGCAGCGCAGGGTTCTCTGGAAACACCATATATTTT
>TRBJ2-3|NA|NA|TRBV5-1
CASSLAGDQTDTQYF
TGCGCCAGCAGCTTGGCGGGAGATCAAACAGATACGCAGTATTTT